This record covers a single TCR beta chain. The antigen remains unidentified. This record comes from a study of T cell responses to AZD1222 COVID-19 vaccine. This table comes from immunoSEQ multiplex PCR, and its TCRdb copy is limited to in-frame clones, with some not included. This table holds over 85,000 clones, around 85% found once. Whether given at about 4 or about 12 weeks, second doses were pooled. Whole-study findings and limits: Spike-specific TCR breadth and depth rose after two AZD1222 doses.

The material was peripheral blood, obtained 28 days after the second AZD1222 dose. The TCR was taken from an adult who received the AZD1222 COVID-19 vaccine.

CDR3 nucleotide sequence: TGTGCCAGCAGTCCCTACGAGCAGTACTTC. This codes for CASSPYEQYF. This chain links TRBV6-9 with TRBJ2-7; no definite D call. CDR1 and CDR2 from the germline V gene are MNHGY and SVAAGI. The CDR3 contains 10 residues. V shed 5 bases and J shed 2 bases, with 1 base lying between them.